A selection of T cell receptor beta chains follows, all from one sample in a study of cytomegalovirus exposure and HLA in healthy donors. Data came from immunoSEQ multiplex PCR; TCRdb stores just in-frame clones and leaves some out. The sample includes under 200,000 clones, approximately 82% of them seen just once. Sequenced: PBMCs. The receptors were gathered from a woman in her late teens or twenties in good health and CMV-seronegative. CDR3s include the opening cysteine and the closing phenylalanine or tryptophan. D genes are given only for firm matches. Clone size is not always given. Where it is, it says once, few, many or a class for expanded clones.

v_call,d_call,clone_size,j_call,cdr3_aa,cdr3_nt
TRBV9,TRBD1,-,TRBJ2-3,CASSLGQGTDTQYF,TGTGCCAGCAGCTTGGGACAGGGGACAGATACGCAGTATTTT
TRBV30,-,-,TRBJ1-2,CAWTQTDTNYGYTF,TGTGCCTGGACACAGACAGATACGAACTATGGCTACACCTTC
TRBV6-5,TRBD2,-,TRBJ2-1,CASSYQSGRVWEQFF,TGTGCCAGCAGTTACCAAAGCGGGAGGGTCTGGGAGCAGTTCTTC
TRBV4-3,-,-,TRBJ2-3,CASSQVARNTDTQYF,TGCGCCAGCAGCCAAGTAGCGAGGAACACAGATACGCAGTATTTT
TRBV29-1,-,-,TRBJ1-2,CSAGSNYGYTF,TGCAGCGCAGGGTCTAACTATGGCTACACCTTC
TRBV30,TRBD1,-,TRBJ1-6,CAWDRENSPLHF,TGTGCCTGGGACAGGGAAAATTCACCCCTCCACTTT
TRBV6-6,TRBD2,-,TRBJ2-3,CASSRAGGIDTQYF,TGTGCCAGCAGCCGAGCGGGAGGAATAGATACGCAGTATTTT
TRBV28,TRBD1,-,TRBJ1-1,CASSLRGLVAFF,TGTGCCAGCAGTCTCAGGGGGCTGGTTGCTTTCTTT
TRBV5-6,-,-,TRBJ1-2,CASSLVAGAQYGYTF,TGTGCCAGCAGCTTGGTTGCGGGGGCGCAGTATGGCTACACCTTC
TRBV19,TRBD1,-,TRBJ1-3,CASSTSETGGAANTIYF,TGTGCCAGTAGTACCTCCGAGACAGGGGGCGCCGCGAACACCATATATTTT
TRBV7-2,-,-,TRBJ2-5,CASSSFRETQYF,TGTGCCAGCAGCTCCTTTCGAGAGACCCAGTACTTC
TRBV5-1,-,once,TRBJ2-1,CASSLRDGGNEQFF,TGCGCCAGCAGCCTCCGGGACGGGGGCAATGAGCAGTTCTTC
TRBV6-5,-,-,TRBJ1-2,CASSAHRDGYGYTF,TGTGCCAGCAGTGCGCACAGGGATGGCTATGGCTACACCTTC
TRBV11-2,-,-,TRBJ1-6,CASSSDRGWGDNSPLHF,TGTGCCAGCAGCTCCGACCGTGGGTGGGGAGATAATTCACCCCTCCACTTT
TRBV9,-,-,TRBJ2-3,CASSVELQNTDTQYF,TGTGCCAGCAGCGTAGAGTTGCAGAACACAGATACGCAGTATTTT
TRBV6-5,-,-,TRBJ2-2,CASSYLVQVAGELFF,TGTGCCAGCAGTTACTTAGTCCAAGTGGCCGGGGAGCTGTTTTTT
TRBV18,TRBD1,-,TRBJ1-1,CASSLLDRGEAFF,TGTGCCAGCTCACTGTTGGACAGGGGTGAAGCTTTCTTT
TRBV10-3,-,-,TRBJ2-2,CAISEEGPDTGELFF,TGTGCCATCAGTGAGGAGGGTCCGGATACCGGGGAGCTGTTTTTT
TRBV19,TRBD1,-,TRBJ2-2,CATSGTGNTGELFF,TGTGCCACATCGGGGACAGGAAACACCGGGGAGCTGTTTTTT
TRBV14,TRBD1,-,TRBJ2-4,CASSQGQGGWYF,TGTGCCAGCAGCCAGGGACAGGGCGGTTGGTACTTC
TRBV28,TRBD1,-,TRBJ2-7,CASRDRAFREQYF,TGTGCCAGCAGGGACAGGGCATTCCGAGAGCAGTACTTC
TRBV5-6,-,-,TRBJ2-7,CASSPPPPNSYEQYF,TGTGCCAGCAGCCCCCCCCCGCCCAACTCCTACGAGCAGTACTTC
TRBV30,-,-,TRBJ2-5,CAWSTSSVGETQYF,TGTGCCTGGAGTACATCTAGCGTAGGAGAGACCCAGTACTTC
TRBV5-1,TRBD1,once,TRBJ1-5,CASSVDRNQPQHF,TGCGCCAGCAGCGTGGACAGGAATCAGCCCCAGCATTTT
TRBV7-2,TRBD1,once,TRBJ2-3,CASSLRTGASTDTQYF,TGTGCCAGCAGCCTCAGGACAGGGGCTAGCACAGATACGCAGTATTTT
TRBV5-6,-,-,TRBJ2-3,CASSLAGGTDTQYF,TGTGCCAGCAGCTTAGCCGGAGGCACAGATACGCAGTATTTT
TRBV5-1,TRBD2,-,TRBJ2-5,CASSVSGTRGPQETQYF,TGCGCCAGCAGCGTCTCGGGGACTAGGGGACCCCAAGAGACCCAGTACTTC
TRBV19,-,-,TRBJ1-2,CASTQGGIRGYTF,TGTGCCAGTACCCAAGGAGGGATAAGGGGCTACACCTTC
TRBV28,-,-,TRBJ2-7,CASNDRTYEQYF,TGTGCCAGCAACGACAGGACCTACGAGCAGTACTTC
TRBV7-6,-,once,TRBJ1-1,CASSQRYLPNTEAFF,TGTGCCAGCAGCCAACGGTACTTACCGAACACTGAAGCTTTCTTT
TRBV5-4,TRBD1,once,TRBJ1-3,CASSWRSGGSGNTIYF,TGTGCCAGCAGCTGGAGGTCAGGGGGCAGTGGAAACACCATATATTTT
TRBV5-4,TRBD1,-,TRBJ1-4,CASSSRTGANEKLFF,TGTGCCAGCAGCTCCCGGACAGGAGCTAATGAAAAACTGTTTTTT
TRBV29-1,-,-,TRBJ1-5,CSVAIGISNQPQHF,TGCAGCGTTGCTATCGGGATTAGCAATCAGCCCCAGCATTTT
TRBV6-5,TRBD2,-,TRBJ2-7,CASSAGTSGYEQYF,TGTGCCAGCAGTGCCGGGACTAGCGGCTACGAGCAGTACTTC
TRBV19,TRBD1,-,TRBJ1-4,CASSIPAGTGNEKLFF,TGTGCCAGTAGTATCCCGGCCGGGACAGGGAATGAAAAACTGTTTTTT
TRBV9,-,-,TRBJ1-1,CASSVGTPGDGREAFF,TGTGCCAGCAGCGTAGGAACACCCGGGGATGGACGGGAAGCTTTCTTT
TRBV9,TRBD2,-,TRBJ2-5,CASSVESSGSETQYF,TGTGCCAGCAGCGTAGAATCTAGCGGATCAGAGACCCAGTACTTC
TRBV25-1,TRBD1,-,TRBJ2-4,CASSHGTGGNIQYF,TGTGCCAGCAGTCACGGGACAGGAGGGAACATTCAGTACTTC
TRBV9,TRBD1,-,TRBJ2-1,CASRDRDGNEQFF,TGTGCCAGCAGGGACAGGGACGGCAATGAGCAGTTCTTC
TRBV7-2,TRBD1,-,TRBJ1-2,CASSRQGAGYTF,TGTGCCAGCAGCCGACAGGGGGCCGGCTACACCTTC